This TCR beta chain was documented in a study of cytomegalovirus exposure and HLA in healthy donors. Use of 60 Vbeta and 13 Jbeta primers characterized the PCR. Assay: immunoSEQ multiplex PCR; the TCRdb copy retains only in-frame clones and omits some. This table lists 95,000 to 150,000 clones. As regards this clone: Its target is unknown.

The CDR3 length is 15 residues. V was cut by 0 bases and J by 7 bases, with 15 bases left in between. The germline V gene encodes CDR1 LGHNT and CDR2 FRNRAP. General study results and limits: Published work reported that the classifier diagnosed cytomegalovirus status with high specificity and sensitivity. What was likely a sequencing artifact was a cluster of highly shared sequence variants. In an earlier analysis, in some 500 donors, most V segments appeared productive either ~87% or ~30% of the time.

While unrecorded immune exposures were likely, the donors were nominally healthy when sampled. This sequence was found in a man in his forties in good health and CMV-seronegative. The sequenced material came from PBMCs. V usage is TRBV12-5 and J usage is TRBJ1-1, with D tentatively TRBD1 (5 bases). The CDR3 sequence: CASGLVTGPAGEAFF. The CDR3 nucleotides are TGTGCTAGTGGTTTGGTAACAGGCCCTGCCGGTGAAGCTTTCTTT.